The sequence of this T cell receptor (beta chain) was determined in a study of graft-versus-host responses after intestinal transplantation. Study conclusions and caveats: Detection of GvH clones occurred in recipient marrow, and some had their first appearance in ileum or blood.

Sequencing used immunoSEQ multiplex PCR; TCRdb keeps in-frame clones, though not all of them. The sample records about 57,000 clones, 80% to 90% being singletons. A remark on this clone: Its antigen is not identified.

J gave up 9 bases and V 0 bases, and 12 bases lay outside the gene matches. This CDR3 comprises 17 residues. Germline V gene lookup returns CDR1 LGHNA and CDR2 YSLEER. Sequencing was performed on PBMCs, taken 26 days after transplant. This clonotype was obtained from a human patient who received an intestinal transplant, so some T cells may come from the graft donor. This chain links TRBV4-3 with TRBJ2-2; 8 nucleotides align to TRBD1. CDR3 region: CASSQEWEDREIRELFF. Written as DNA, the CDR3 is TGCGCCAGCAGCCAAGAGTGGGAGGACAGGGAGATCCGGGAGCTGTTTTTT.